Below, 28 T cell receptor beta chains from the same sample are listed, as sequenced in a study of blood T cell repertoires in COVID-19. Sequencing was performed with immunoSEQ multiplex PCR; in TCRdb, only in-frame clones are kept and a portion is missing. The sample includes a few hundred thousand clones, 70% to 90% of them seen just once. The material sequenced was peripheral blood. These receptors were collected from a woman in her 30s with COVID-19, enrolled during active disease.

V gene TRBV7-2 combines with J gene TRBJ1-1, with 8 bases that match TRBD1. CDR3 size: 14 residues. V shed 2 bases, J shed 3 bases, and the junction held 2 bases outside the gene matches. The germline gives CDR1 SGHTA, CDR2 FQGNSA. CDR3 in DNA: TGTGCCAGCAGCTTACAACAGGGGGACACTGAAGCTTTCTTT. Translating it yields CASSLQQGDTEAFF. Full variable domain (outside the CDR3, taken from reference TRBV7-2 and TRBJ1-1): GAGVSQSPSNKVTEKGKDVELRCDPISGHTALYWYRQSLGQGLEFLIYFQGNSAPDKSGLPSDRFSAERTGGSVSTLTIQRTQQEDSAVYLCASSLQQGDTEAFFGQGTRLTVV.

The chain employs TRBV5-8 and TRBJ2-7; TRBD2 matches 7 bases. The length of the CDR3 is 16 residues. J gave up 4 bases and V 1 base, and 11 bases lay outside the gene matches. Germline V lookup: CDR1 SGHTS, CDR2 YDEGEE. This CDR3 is CASSLLGGREEYEQYF. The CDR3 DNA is TGTGCCAGCAGCTTGTTGGGGGGGAGAGAGGAATACGAGCAGTACTTC.

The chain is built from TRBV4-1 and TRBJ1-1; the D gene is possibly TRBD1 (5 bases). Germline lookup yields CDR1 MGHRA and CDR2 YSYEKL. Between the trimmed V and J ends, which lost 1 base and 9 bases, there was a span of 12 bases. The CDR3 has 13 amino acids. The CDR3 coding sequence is TGCGCCAGCAGCCAAGTAGGAGGGGAGAAAGCTTTCTTT. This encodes CASSQVGGEKAFF.

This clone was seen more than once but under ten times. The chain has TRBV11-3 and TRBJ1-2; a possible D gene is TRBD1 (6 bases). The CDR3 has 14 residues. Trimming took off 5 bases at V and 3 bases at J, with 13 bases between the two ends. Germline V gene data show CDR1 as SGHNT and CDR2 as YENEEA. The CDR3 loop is CASSRGGPDYGYTF. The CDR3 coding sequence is TGTGCCAGCAGCCGAGGGGGACCCGACTATGGCTACACCTTC.

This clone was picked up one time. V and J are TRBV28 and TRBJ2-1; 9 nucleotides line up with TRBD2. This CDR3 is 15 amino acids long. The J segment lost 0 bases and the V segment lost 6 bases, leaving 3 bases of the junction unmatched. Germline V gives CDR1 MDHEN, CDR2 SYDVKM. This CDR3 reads CASRRGGSSYNEQFF. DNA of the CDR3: TGTGCCAGCAGGCGGGGGGGGAGCTCCTACAATGAGCAGTTCTTC.

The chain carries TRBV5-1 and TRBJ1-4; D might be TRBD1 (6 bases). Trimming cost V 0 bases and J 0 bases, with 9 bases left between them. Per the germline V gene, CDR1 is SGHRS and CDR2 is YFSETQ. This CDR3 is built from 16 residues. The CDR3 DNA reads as TGCGCCAGCAGCTTGGGGACAGATGCAACTAATGAAAAACTGTTTTTT. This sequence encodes CASSLGTDATNEKLFF. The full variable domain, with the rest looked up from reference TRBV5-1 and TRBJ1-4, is KAGVTQTPRYLIKTRGQQVTLSCSPISGHRSVSWYQQTPGQGLQFLFEYFSETQRNKGNFPGRFSGRQFSNSRSEMNVSTLELGDSALYLCASSLGTDATNEKLFFGSGTQLSVL.

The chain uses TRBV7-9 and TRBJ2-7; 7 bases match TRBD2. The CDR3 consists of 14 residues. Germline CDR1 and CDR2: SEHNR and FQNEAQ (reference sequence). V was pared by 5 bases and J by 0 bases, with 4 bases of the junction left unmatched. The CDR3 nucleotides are TGTGCCAGCAGCGTCGGGGGGTCCTCCTACGAGCAGTACGTC. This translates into CASSVGGSSYEQYV.

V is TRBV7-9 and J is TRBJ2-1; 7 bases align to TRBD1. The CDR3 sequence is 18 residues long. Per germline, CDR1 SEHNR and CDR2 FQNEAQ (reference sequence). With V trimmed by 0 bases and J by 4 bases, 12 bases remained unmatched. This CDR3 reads CASSLAHVQGLKYNEQFF. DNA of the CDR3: TGTGCCAGCAGCTTAGCGCACGTACAGGGGTTGAAGTACAATGAGCAGTTCTTC.

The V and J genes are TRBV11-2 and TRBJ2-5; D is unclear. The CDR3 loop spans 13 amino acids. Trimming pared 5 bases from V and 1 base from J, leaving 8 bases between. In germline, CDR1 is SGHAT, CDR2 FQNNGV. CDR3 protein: CASSKDIQETQYF. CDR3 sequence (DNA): TGTGCCAGCAGCAAAGACATCCAAGAGACCCAGTACTTC.

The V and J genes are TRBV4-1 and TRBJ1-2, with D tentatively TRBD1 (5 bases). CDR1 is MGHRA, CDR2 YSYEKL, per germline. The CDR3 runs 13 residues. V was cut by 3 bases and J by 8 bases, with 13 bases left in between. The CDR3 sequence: CASSQTRVGGYTF. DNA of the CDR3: TGCGCCAGCAGCCAGACCAGGGTCGGAGGCTACACCTTC.

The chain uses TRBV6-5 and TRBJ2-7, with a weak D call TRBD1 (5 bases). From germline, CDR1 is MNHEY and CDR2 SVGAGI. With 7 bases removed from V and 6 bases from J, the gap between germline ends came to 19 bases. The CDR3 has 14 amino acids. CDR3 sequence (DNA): TGTGCCAGCAAACAGGACCCCCAACTCGGCGAGCAGTACGTC. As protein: CASKQDPQLGEQYV.

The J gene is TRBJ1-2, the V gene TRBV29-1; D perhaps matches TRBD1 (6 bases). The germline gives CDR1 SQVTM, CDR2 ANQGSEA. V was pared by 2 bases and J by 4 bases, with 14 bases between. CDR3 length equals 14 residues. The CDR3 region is CSVERQAGGYGYTF. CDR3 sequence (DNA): TGCAGCGTTGAACGACAGGCCGGAGGCTATGGCTACACCTTC. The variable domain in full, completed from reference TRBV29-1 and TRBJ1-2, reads SAVISQKPSRDICQRGTSLTIQCQVDSQVTMMFWYRQQPGQSLTLIATANQGSEATYESGFVIDKFPISRPNLTFSTLTVSNMSPEDSSIYLCSVERQAGGYGYTFGSGTRLTVV.

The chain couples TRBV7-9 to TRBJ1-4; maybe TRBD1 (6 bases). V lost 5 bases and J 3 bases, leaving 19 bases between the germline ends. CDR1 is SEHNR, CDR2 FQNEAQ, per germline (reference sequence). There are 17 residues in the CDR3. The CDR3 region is CASSPIQGRGANEKLFF. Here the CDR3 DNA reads TGTGCCAGCAGCCCAATACAGGGACGGGGGGCTAATGAAAAACTGTTTTTT. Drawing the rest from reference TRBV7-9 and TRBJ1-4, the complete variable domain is DTGVSQNPRHKITKRGQNVTFRCDPISEHNRLYWYRQTLGQGPEFLTYFQNEAQLEKSRLLSDRFSAERPKGSFSTLEIQRTEQGDSAMYLCASSPIQGRGANEKLFFGSGTQLSVL.

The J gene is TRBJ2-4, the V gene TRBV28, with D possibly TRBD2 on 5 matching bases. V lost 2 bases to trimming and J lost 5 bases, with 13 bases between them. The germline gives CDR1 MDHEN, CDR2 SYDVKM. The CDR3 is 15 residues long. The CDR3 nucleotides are TGTGCCAGCAGTTTACTAGCTGGGTATGAAAACATTCAGTACTTC. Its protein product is CASSLLAGYENIQYF. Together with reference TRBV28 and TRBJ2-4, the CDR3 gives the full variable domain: DVKVTQSSRYLVKRTGEKVFLECVQDMDHENMFWYRQDPGLGLRLIYFSYDVKMKEKGDIPEGYSVSREKKERFSLILESASTNQTSMYLCASSLLAGYENIQYFGAGTRLSVL.

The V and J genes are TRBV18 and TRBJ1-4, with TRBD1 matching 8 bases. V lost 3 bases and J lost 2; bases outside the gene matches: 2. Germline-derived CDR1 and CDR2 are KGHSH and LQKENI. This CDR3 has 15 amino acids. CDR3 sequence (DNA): TGTGCCAGCTCACCTAGACAGGGGACTAATGAAAAACTGTTTTTT. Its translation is CASSPRQGTNEKLFF.

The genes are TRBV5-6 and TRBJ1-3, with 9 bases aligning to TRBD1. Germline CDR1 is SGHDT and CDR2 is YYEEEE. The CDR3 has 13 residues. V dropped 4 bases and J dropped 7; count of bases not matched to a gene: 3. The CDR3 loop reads CASSQGTGNTIYF. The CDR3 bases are TGTGCCAGCAGCCAAGGGACAGGGAACACCATATATTTT.

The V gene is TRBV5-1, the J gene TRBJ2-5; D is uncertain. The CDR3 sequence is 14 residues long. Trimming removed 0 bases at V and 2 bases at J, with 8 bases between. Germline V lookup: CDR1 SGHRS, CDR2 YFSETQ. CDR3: CASSLALTQETQYF. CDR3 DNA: TGCGCCAGCAGCTTGGCTTTAACACAAGAGACCCAGTACTTC.

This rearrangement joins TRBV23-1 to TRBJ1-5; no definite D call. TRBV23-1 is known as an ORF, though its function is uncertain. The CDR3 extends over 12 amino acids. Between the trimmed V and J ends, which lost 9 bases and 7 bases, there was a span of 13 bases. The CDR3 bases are TGCGCCAGTTATAATCTAGGCCAGCCCCAGCATTTT. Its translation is CASYNLGQPQHF.

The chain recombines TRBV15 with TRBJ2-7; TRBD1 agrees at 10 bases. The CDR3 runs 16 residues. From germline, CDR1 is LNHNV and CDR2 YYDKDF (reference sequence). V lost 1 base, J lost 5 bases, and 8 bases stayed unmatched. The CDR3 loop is CATSRATGGANDEQYF. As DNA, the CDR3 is TGTGCCACCAGCAGAGCGACAGGGGGCGCGAACGACGAGCAGTACTTC. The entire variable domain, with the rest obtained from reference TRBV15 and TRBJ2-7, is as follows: DAMVIQNPRYQVTQFGKPVTLSCSQTLNHNVMYWYQQKSSQAPKLLFHYYDKDFNNEADTPDNFQSRRPNTSFCFLDIRSPGLGDTAMYLCATSRATGGANDEQYFGPGTRLTVT.

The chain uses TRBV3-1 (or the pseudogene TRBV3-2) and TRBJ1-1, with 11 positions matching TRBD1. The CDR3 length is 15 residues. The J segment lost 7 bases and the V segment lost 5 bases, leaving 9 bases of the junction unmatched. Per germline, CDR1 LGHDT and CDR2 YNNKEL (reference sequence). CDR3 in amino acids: CASSKPGQGVYEAFF. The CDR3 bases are TGTGCCAGCAGCAAGCCGGGACAGGGGGTTTATGAAGCTTTCTTT.

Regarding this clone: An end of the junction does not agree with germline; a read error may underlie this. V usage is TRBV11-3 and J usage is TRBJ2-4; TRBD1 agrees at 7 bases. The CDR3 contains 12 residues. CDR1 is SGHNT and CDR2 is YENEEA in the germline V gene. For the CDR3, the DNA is TGCCGCCCGGGACAGATACTAAACATTCAGTACTTC. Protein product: CRPGQILNIQYF.

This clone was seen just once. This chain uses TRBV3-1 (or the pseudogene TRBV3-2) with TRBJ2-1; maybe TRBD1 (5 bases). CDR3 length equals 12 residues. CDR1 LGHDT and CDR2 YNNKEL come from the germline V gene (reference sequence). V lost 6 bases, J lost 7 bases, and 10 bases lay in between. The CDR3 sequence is CASSRRVNEQFF. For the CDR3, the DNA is TGTGCCAGCAGTCGCAGGGTTAATGAGCAGTTCTTC.

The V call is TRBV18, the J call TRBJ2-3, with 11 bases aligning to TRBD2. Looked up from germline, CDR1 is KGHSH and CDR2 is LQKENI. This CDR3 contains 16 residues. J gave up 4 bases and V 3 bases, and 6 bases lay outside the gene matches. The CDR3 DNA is TGTGCCAGCTCACCGACTAGCGGGGAGGGCGCAGATACGCAGTATTTT. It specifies CASSPTSGEGADTQYF.

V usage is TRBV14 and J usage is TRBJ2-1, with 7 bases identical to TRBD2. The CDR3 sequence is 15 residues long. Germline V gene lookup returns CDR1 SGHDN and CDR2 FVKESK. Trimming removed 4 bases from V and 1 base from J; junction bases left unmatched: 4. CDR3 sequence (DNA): TGTGCCAGCAGCCGGCGGGGGACGTCCTACAATGAGCAGTTCTTC. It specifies CASSRRGTSYNEQFF.

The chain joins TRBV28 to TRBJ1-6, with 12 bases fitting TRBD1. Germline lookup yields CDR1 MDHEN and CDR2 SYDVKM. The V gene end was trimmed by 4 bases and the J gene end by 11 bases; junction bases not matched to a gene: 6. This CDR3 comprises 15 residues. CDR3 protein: CASSSSGTGGPPLHF. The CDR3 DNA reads TGTGCCAGCAGTTCCTCCGGGACAGGGGGCCCACCCCTCCACTTT. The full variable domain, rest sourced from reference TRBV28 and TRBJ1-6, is DVKVTQSSRYLVKRTGEKVFLECVQDMDHENMFWYRQDPGLGLRLIYFSYDVKMKEKGDIPEGYSVSREKKERFSLILESASTNQTSMYLCASSSSGTGGPPLHFGNGTRLTVT.

The CDR3: CASSLLGGAGDTQYF. CDR3 coding DNA: TGTGCCAGCAGCTTACTCGGGGGGGCCGGGGATACGCAGTATTTT. V usage is TRBV13 and J usage is TRBJ2-3; 8 bases agree with TRBD2. Germline V gene data show CDR1 as PRHDT and CDR2 as FYEKMQ (reference sequence). This CDR3 contains 15 residues. J was trimmed by 6 bases and V by 2 bases; bases with no gene match: 7.

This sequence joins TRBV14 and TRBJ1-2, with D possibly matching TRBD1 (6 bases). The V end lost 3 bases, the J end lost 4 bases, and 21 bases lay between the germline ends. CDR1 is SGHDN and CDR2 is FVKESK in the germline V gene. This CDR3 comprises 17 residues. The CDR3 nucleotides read TGTGCCAGCAGCCATCCTAGGGTGACAGGCAGGGGCTATGGCTACACCTTC. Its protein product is CASSHPRVTGRGYGYTF. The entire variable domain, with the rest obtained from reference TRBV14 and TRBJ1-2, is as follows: EAGVTQFPSHSVIEKGQTVTLRCDPISGHDNLYWYRRVMGKEIKFLLHFVKESKQDESGMPNNRFLAERTGGTYSTLKVQPAELEDSGVYFCASSHPRVTGRGYGYTFGSGTRLTVV.

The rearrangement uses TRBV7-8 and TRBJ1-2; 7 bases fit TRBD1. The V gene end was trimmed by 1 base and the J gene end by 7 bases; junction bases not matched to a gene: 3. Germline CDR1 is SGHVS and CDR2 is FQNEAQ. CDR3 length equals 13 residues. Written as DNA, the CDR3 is TGTGCCAGCAGCTTAGACGGACAGGCTGGCTACACCTTC. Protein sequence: CASSLDGQAGYTF.